Below, 2 T cell receptor beta chains from the same sample are listed, as sequenced in a study of early T cells in non-severe SARS-CoV-2 infection. MiXCR, run by TCRdb on the 5' RACE reads, gives a single entry per CDR3 protein. This sample has roughly 80,000 distinct CDR3 sequences, with 9% to 10% found just once. The specimen sequenced was whole blood. The source is an adult who was a healthcare worker with PCR-confirmed SARS-CoV-2 infection or an uninfected control (not recorded which).

This clonotype showed up just a few times. This rearrangement joins TRBV7-2 to TRBJ1-5, with D perhaps TRBD1 (5 bases). This CDR3 spans 15 amino acids. Germline loops: CDR1 SGHTA, CDR2 FQGNSA. V was cut by 5 bases and J by 0 bases, with 11 bases left in between. The CDR3 DNA is TGTGCCAGCAGCCGAGACAGTGCTAGCAATCAGCCCCAGCATTTT. Translated: CASSRDSASNQPQHF. The full variable domain, completed using reference TRBV7-2 and TRBJ1-5, is GAGVSQSPSNKVTEKGKDVELRCDPISGHTALYWYRQSLGQGLEFLIYFQGNSAPDKSGLPSDRFSAERTGGSVSTLTIQRTQQEDSAVYLCASSRDSASNQPQHFGDGTRLSIL.

The table lists this clonotype with many counts. This chain joins TRBV2 and TRBJ1-1, with 8 bases fitting TRBD1. Per the germline V gene, CDR1 is SNHLY and CDR2 is FYNNEI. The CDR3 totals 16 residues. V was clipped by 8 bases and J by 2 bases; unmatched bases: 13. CDR3: CASRFRGPSSNTEAFF. The CDR3 region has the DNA TGTGCCAGCCGATTCAGGGGGCCATCCTCTAACACTGAAGCTTTCTTT.